This T cell receptor (beta chain) is drawn from a study of response to subunit inactivated influenza vaccine. General study results and limits: That few new T cells are recruited by each seasonal influenza vaccination was the authors' suggestion.

This clonotype was seen a few times. Its antigen is unidentified. V gave up 0 bases and J gave up 4 bases, with 10 bases separating them. The CDR3 consists of 14 residues. The germline gives CDR1 ENHRY, CDR2 SYGVKD. TCRdb re-derived calls from the RT-PCR reads in MiXCR, one entry per CDR3 protein. This table holds under 200,000 distinct CDR3 sequences, under 13% found once. This sequence was found in a man aged 45 to 65 who received an inactivated influenza vaccine. The chain carries TRBV10-3 and TRBJ2-7; the D is unclear. The sequences come from non-naive T cells sorted from PBMCs, collected roughly 48 days after vaccination. As DNA, the CDR3 is TGTGCCATCAGTGAGTCGCTTAGGAGATACGAGCAGTACTTC. It is translated as CAISESLRRYEQYF.